This T cell receptor (beta chain) was retrieved from a study of T-cell memory formation after mild COVID-19. Regarding the study as a whole: Later expanders leaned toward CD4+, whereas clones contracting from day 15 to 85 were balanced CD4/CD8.

TCRdb processed the 5' RACE reads anew with MiXCR; each CDR3 protein has one entry. This sample has 410,000 or so distinct CDR3 sequences, with 23% found just once. This clonotype was observed a handful of times. What it recognizes is unknown. The material sequenced was PBMCs or a T cell subset sorted from them (not recorded which). This clonotype was obtained from an adult woman who had mild COVID-19 (a few samples of this study predate the infection). Cell type and time point are not known.

The CDR3, as DNA: TGTGCCAGCAGCTTAGGGTCGGGTCTAATCCCCTACGAGCAGTACTTC. Translation gives CASSLGSGLIPYEQYF. V is TRBV7-9 and J is TRBJ2-7; no definite D call. CDR3 length: 16 amino acids. V lost 1 base to trimming and J lost 2 bases, with 15 bases between them. Germline V CDR1 and CDR2: SEHNR, FQNEAQ (reference sequence).